This T cell receptor (beta chain) was observed in a study of blood T cell dynamics during melanoma immunotherapy. The repertoire was sequenced with immunoSEQ multiplex PCR; TCRdb's copy has only in-frame clones and lacks some. Here the sample spans under 20,000 clones, roughly 87% being singletons. Study findings and constraints: It remained unknown if the driving T cell clones were melanoma-specific.

Specified time point: week 3, after first cycle of checkpoint inhibitor. As to this clone: Antigen: not known.

The V and J ends lost 1 base and 3 bases respectively, with 12 bases between them. This CDR3 has 15 residues. From germline, CDR1 is SEHNR and CDR2 FQNEAQ (reference sequence). This sample comprised blood, obtained from a patient treated with checkpoint blockade. This TCR came from a human donor with melanoma. The chain carries TRBV7-9 and TRBJ1-1; D is unresolved. The CDR3 sequence is CASSLDLGRDTEAFF. The CDR3 bases are TGTGCCAGCAGCTTAGATCTGGGGAGAGACACTGAAGCTTTCTTT.